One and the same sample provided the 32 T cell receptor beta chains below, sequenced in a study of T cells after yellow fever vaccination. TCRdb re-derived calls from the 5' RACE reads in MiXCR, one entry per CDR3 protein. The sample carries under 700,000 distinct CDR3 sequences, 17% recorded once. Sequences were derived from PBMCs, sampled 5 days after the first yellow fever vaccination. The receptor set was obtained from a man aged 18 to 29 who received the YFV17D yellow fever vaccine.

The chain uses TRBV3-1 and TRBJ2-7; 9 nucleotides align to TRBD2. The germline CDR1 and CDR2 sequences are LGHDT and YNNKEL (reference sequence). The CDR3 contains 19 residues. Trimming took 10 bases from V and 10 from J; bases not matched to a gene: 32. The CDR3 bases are TGTGCCACCTGCAAAGACCTCCGGATTGTAGCGGGGGACCTGTGGGAACAGTACGTC. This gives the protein CATCKDLRIVAGDLWEQYV.

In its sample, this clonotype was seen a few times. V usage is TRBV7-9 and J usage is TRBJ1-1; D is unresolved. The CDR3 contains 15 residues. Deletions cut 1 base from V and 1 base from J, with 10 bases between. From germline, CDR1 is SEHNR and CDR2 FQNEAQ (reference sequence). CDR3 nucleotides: TGTGCCAGCAGCTTAGGCCTGGGTACGAACACTGAAGCTTTCTTT. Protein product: CASSLGLGTNTEAFF.

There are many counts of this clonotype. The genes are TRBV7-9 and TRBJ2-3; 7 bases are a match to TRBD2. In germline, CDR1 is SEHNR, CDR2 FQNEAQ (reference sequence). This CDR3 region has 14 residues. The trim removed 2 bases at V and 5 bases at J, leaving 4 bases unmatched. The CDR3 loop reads CASSLTGGLDTQYF. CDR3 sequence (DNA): TGTGCCAGCAGCTTAACGGGGGGTCTAGATACGCAGTATTTT.

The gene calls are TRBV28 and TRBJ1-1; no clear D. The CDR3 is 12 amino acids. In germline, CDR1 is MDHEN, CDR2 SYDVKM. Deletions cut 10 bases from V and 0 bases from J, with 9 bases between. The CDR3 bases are TGTGCCACCCTGGATCTGAACACTGAAGCTTTCTTT. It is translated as CATLDLNTEAFF.

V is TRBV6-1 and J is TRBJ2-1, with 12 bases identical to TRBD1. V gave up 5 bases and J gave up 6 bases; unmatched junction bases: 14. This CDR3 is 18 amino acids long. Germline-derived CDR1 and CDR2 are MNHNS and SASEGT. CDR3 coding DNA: TGTGCCAGCAGTCGCACCCGGGCCGGGACAGGGGGCCCCAATGAGCAGTTCTTC. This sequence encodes CASSRTRAGTGGPNEQFF.

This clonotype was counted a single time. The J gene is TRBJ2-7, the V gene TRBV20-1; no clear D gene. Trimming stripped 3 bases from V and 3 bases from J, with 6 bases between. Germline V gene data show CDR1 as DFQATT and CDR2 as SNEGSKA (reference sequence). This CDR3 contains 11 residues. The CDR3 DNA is TGCAGTGCTAGGAAAGACTACGAGCAGTACGTC. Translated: CSARKDYEQYV.

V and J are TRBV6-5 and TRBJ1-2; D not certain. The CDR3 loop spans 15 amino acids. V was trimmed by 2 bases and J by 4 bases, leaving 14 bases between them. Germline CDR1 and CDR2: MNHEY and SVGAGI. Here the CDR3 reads CASSYREGGGYGYTF. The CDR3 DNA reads TGTGCCAGCAGTTACAGAGAGGGAGGAGGCTATGGCTACACCTTC.

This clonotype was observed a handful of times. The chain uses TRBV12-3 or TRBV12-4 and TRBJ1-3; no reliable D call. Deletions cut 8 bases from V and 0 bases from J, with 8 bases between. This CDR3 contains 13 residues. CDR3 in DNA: TGTGCCAGCCTCACGTACTCTGGAAACACCATATATTTT. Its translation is CASLTYSGNTIYF.

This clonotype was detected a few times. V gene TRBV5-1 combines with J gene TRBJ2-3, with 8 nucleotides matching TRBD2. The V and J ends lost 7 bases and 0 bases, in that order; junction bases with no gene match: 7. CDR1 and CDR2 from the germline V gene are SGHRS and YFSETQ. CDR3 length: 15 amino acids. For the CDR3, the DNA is TGCGCCAGCGGTCGGGGGGGTCTCAGCACAGATACGCAGTATTTT. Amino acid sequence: CASGRGGLSTDTQYF.

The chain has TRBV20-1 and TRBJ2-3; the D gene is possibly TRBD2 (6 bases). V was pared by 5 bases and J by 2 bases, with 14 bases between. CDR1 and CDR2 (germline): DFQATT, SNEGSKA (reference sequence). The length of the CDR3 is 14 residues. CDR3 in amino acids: CSAHPGGPTDTQYF. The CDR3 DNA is TGCAGTGCTCATCCCGGGGGACCCACAGATACGCAGTATTTT.

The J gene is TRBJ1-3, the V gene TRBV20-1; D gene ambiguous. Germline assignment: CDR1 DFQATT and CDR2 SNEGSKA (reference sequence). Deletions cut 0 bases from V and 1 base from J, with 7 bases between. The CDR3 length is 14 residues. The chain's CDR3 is CSAREQTSGNTIYF. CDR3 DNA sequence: TGCAGTGCTAGAGAGCAAACGTCTGGAAACACCATATATTTT.

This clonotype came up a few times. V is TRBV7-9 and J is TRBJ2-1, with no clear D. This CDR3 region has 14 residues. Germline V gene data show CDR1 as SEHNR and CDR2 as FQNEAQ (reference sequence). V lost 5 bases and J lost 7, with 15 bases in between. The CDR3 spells CASSLLDRINEQFF. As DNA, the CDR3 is TGTGCCAGCAGCCTCCTCGACCGGATTAATGAGCAGTTCTTC. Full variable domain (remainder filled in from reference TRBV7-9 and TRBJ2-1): DTGVSQNPRHKITKRGQNVTFRCDPISEHNRLYWYRQTLGQGPEFLTYFQNEAQLEKSRLLSDRFSAERPKGSFSTLEIQRTEQGDSAMYLCASSLLDRINEQFFGPGTRLTVL.

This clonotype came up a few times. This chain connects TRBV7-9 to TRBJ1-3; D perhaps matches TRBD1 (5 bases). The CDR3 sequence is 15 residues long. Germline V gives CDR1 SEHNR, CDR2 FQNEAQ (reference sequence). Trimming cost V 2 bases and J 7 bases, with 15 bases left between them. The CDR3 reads CASSLQGVASNTIYF. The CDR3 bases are TGTGCCAGCAGCTTACAAGGGGTGGCTAGCAACACCATATATTTT.

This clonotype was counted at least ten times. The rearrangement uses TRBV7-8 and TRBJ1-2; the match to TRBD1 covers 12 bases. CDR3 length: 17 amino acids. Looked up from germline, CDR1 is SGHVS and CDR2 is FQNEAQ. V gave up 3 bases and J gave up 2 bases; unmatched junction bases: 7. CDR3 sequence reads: CASSLSGQGARNYGYTF. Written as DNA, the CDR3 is TGTGCCAGCAGCTTGTCGGGACAGGGGGCGAGGAACTATGGCTACACCTTC.

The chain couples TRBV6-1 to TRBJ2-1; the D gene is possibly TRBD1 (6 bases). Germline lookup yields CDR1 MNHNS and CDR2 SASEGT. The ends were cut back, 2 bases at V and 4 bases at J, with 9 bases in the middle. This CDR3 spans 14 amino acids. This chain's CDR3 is CASSEQGQYNEQFF. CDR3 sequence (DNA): TGTGCCAGCAGTGAACAAGGACAGTACAATGAGCAGTTCTTC.

CDR3 protein: CASSPRLAVDLNYNEQFF. The CDR3 bases are TGTGCCAGCAGCCCCCGACTAGCGGTGGATTTAAACTACAATGAGCAGTTCTTC. The J gene is TRBJ2-1, the V gene TRBV9; TRBD2 matches at 9 bases. Trimming at V came to 4 bases and at J to 3 bases, leaving 14 bases not matched to a gene. CDR1 and CDR2 (germline): SGDLS, YYNGEE. CDR3 length: 18 residues.

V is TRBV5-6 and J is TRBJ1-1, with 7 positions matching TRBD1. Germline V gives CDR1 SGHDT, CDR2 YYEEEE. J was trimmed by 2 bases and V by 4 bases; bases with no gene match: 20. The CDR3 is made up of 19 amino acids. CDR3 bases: TGTGCCAGCAGCCTCTTCGGACGGATAGGGGGCCTTTTTAACACTGAAGCTTTCTTT. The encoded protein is CASSLFGRIGGLFNTEAFF.

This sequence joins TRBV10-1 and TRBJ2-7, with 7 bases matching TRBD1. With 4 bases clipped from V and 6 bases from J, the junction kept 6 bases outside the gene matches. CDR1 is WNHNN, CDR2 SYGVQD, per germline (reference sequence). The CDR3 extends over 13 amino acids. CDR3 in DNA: TGCGCCAGCAGTGCATCCAGACAGGGCGAGCAGTACTTC. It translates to CASSASRQGEQYF.

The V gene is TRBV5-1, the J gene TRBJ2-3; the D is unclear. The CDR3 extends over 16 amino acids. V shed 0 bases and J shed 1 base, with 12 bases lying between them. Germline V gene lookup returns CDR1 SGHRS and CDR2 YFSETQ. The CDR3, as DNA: TGCGCCAGCAGCTTGGCCCCGACATGGGGCACAGATACGCAGTATTTT. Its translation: CASSLAPTWGTDTQYF. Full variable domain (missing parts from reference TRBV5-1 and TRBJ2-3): KAGVTQTPRYLIKTRGQQVTLSCSPISGHRSVSWYQQTPGQGLQFLFEYFSETQRNKGNFPGRFSGRQFSNSRSEMNVSTLELGDSALYLCASSLAPTWGTDTQYFGPGTRLTVL.

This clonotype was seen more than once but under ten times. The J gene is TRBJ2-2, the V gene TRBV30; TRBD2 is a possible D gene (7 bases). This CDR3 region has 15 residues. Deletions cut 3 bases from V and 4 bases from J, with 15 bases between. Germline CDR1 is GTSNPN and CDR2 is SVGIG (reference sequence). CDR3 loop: CAWRGLGGPTGELFF. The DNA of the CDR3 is TGTGCCTGGAGAGGGCTCGGGGGGCCCACCGGGGAGCTGTTTTTT.

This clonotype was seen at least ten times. Here the CDR3 reads CASSQARARADTQYF. CDR3 nucleotides: TGCGCCAGCAGCCAAGCCCGGGCCAGAGCAGATACGCAGTATTTT. The rearrangement uses TRBV4-1 and TRBJ2-3; D remains ambiguous. V gave up 1 base and J gave up 4 bases, with 12 bases separating them. Germline V gene sequence: CDR1 MGHRA, CDR2 YSYEKL. The CDR3 covers 15 residues.

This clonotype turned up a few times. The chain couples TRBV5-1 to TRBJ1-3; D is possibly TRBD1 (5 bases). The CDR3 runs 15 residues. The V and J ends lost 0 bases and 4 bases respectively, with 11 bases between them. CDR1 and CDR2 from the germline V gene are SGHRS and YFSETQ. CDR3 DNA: TGCGCCAGCAGCTTGGACGTGACAGCCGGAAACACCATATATTTT. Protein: CASSLDVTAGNTIYF.

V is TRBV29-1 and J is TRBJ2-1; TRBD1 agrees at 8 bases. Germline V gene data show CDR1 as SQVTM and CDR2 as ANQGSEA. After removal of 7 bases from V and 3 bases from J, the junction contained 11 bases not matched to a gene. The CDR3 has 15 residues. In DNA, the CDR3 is TGCAGCGGCGTCGCTTTGACAGGGGACTACAATGAGCAGTTCTTC. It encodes CSGVALTGDYNEQFF.

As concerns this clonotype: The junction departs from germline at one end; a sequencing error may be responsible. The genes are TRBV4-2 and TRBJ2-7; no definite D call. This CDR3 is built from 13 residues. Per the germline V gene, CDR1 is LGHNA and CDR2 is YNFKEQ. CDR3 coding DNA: TGTGCCAGCAGCCAAGAAGGTAGCCCCCGACTTTATTTC. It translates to CASSQEGSPRLYF.

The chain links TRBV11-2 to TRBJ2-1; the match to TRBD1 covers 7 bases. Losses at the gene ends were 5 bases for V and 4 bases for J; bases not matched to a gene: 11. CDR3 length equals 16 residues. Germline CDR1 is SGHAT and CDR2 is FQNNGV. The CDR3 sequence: CASSRPTRDSYNEQFF. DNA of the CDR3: TGTGCCAGCAGCCGTCCTACGAGGGACAGTTACAATGAGCAGTTCTTC.

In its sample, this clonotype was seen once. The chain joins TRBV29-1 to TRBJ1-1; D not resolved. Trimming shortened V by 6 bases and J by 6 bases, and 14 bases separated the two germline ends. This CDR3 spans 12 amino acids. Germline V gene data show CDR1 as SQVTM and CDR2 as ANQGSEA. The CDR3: CSVRVSGAEAFF. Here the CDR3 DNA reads TGCAGCGTAAGAGTGAGTGGGGCTGAAGCTTTCTTT.

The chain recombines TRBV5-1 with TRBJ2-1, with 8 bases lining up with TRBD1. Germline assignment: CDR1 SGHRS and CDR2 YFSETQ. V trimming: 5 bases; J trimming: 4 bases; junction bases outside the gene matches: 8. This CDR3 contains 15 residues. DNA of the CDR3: TGCGCCAGCAGACCCGGACAGGGATTTTACAATGAGCAGTTCTTC. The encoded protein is CASRPGQGFYNEQFF.

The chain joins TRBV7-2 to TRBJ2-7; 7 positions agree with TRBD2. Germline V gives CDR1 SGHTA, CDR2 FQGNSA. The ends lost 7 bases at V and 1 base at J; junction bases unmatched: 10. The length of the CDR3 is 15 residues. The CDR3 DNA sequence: TGTGCCAGCACCCCCCGCGGGGGTCAGTCCTACGAGCAGTACTTC. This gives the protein CASTPRGGQSYEQYF.

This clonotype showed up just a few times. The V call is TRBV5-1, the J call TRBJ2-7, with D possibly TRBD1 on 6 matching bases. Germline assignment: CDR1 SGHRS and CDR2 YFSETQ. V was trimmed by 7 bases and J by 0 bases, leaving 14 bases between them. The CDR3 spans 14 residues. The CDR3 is CASQDSPSSYEQYF. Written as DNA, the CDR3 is TGCGCCAGCCAGGACAGTCCAAGCTCCTACGAGCAGTACTTC.

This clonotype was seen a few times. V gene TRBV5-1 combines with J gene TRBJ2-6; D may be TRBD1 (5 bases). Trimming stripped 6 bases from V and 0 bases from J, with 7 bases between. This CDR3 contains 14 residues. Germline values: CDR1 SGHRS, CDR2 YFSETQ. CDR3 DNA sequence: TGCGCCAGCACCGACAGCTCTGGGGCCAACGTCCTGACTTTC. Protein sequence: CASTDSSGANVLTF.

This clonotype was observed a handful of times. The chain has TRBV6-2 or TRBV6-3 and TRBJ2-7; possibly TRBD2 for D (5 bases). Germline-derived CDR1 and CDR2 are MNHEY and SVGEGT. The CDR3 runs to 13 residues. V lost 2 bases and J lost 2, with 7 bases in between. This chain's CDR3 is CASSYGLPYEQYF. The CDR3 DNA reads TGTGCCAGCAGTTACGGACTTCCCTACGAGCAGTACTTC.

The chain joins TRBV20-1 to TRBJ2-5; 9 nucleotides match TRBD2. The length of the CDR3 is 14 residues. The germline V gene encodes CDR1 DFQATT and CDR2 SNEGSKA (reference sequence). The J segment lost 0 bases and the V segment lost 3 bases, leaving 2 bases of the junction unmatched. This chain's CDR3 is CSASSGGYQETQYF. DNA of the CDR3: TGCAGTGCTAGCAGCGGGGGGTACCAAGAGACCCAGTACTTC.